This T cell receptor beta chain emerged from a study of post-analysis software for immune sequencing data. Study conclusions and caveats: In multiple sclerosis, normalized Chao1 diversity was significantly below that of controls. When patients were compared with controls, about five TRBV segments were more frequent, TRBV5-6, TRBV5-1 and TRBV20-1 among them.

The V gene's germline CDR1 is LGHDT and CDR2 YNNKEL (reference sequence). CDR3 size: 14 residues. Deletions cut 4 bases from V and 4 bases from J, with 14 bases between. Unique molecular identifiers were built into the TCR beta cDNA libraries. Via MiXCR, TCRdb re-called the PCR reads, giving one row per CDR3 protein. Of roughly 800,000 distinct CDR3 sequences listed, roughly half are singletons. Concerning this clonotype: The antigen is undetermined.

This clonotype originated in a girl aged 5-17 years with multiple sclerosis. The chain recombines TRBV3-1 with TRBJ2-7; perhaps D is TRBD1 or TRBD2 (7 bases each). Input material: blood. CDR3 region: CASSRQGGGYEQYF. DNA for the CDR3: TGTGCCAGCAGCCGACAGGGCGGGGGTTACGAGCAGTACTTC.